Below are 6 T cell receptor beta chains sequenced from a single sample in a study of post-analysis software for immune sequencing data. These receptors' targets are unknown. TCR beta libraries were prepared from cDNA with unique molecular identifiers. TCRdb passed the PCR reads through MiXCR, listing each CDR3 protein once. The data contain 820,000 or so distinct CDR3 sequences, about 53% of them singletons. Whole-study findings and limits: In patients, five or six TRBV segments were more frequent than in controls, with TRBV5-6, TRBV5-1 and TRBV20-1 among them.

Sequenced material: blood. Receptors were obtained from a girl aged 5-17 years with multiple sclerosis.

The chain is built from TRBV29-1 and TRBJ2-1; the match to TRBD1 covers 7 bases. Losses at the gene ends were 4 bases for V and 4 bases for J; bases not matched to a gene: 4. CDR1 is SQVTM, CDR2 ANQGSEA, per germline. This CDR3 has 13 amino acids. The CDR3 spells CSVAGQTYNEQFF. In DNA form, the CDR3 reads TGCAGCGTTGCGGGACAGACTTACAATGAGCAGTTCTTC.

The CDR3 is CSAKPKGSYEQYF. The CDR3 nucleotides read TGCAGTGCTAAACCCAAGGGATCCTACGAGCAGTACTTC. This rearrangement joins TRBV20-1 to TRBJ2-7; no clear D. The V gene's germline CDR1 is DFQATT and CDR2 SNEGSKA (reference sequence). This CDR3 region has 13 residues. The V and J ends lost 4 bases and 1 base respectively, with 11 bases between them.

CDR3 DNA sequence: TGCAGTGCTAGAGATTCTGAGCAGGGGGCTGCCTACGAGCAGTACTTC. Amino acids: CSARDSEQGAAYEQYF. The rearrangement uses TRBV20-1 and TRBJ2-7; 8 nucleotides match TRBD1. Per germline, CDR1 DFQATT and CDR2 SNEGSKA (reference sequence). Unmatched junction bases numbered 9, after V lost 0 bases and J lost 2 bases. This CDR3 contains 16 residues.

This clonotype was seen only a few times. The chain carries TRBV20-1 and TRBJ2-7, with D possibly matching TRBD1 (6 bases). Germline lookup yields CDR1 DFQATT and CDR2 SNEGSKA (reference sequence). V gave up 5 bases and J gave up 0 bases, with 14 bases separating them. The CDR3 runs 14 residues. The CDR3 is CSALLRDISYEQYF. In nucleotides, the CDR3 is TGCAGTGCTCTGCTCCGGGACATCTCCTACGAGCAGTACTTC.

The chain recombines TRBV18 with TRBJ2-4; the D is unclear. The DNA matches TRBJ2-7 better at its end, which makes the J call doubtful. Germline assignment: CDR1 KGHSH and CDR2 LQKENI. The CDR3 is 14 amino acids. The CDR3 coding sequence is TGTGCCAGCTCACCATCGACGACAACTTACGAGCAGTACTTC. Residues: CASSPSTTTYEQYF.

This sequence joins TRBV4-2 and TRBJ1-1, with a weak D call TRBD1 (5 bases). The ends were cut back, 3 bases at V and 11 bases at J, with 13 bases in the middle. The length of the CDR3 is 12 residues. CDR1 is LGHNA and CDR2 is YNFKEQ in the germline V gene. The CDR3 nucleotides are TGTGCCAGCAGCCAGGTTGACAGTCCTGCTTTCTTT. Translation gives CASSQVDSPAFF.